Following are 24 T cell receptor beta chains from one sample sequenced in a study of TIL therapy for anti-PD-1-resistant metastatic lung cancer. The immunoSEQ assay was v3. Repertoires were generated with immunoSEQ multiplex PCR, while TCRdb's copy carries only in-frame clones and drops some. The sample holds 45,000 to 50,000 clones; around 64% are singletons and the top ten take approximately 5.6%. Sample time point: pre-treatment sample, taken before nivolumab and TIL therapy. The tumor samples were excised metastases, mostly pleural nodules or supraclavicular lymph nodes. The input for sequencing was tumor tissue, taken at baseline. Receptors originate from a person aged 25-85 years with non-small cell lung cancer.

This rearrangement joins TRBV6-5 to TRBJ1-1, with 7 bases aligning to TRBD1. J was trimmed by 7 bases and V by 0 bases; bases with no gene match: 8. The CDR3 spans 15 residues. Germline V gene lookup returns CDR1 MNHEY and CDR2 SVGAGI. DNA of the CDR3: TGTGCCAGCAGTTACTCGACAGGGTTAATTGGTGAAGCTTTCTTT. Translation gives CASSYSTGLIGEAFF.

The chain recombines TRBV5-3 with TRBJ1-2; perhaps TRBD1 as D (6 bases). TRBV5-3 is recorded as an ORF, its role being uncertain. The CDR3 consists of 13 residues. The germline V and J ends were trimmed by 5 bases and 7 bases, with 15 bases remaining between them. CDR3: CARRWGRKGGYTF. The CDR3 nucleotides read TGTGCCAGAAGGTGGGGGCGCAAGGGTGGCTACACCTTC.

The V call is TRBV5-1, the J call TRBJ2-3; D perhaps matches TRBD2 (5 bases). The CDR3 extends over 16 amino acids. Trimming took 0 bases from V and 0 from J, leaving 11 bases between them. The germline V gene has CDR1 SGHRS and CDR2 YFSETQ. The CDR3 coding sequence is TGCGCCAGCAGCTTGGTTCTAGGCGGGAGCACAGATACGCAGTATTTT. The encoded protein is CASSLVLGGSTDTQYF.

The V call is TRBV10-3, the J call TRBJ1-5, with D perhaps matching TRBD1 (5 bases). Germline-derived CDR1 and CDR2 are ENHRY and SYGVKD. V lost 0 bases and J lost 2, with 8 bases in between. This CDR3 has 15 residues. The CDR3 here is CAISESSGRNQPQHF. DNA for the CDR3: TGTGCCATCAGTGAGTCATCAGGGCGCAATCAGCCCCAGCATTTT.

The CDR3 sequence is CAWAGGVAGELFF. DNA of the CDR3: TGTGCCTGGGCAGGTGGGGTGGCCGGGGAGCTGTTTTTT. This chain uses TRBV30 with TRBJ2-2, with D hard to call. The V and J ends lost 5 bases and 6 bases respectively, with 13 bases between them. CDR1 is GTSNPN and CDR2 is SVGIG in the germline V gene (reference sequence). The CDR3 has 13 amino acids.

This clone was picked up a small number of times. CDR3 DNA sequence: TGTGCCTGGAGCGGACAGGACTCTGAAAAACTGTTTTTT. Translation gives CAWSGQDSEKLFF. The V call is TRBV30, the J call TRBJ1-4, with 7 nucleotides matching TRBD1. V lost 3 bases and J lost 7; bases outside the gene matches: 5. CDR1 is GTSNPN and CDR2 is SVGIG in the germline V gene (reference sequence). The CDR3 runs 13 residues. Based on the CDR3 plus reference TRBV30 and TRBJ1-4, the full variable domain is SQTIHQWPATLVQPVGSPLSLECTVEGTSNPNLYWYRQAAGRGLQLLFYSVGIGQISSEVPQNLSASRPQDRQFILSSKKLLLSDSGFYLCAWSGQDSEKLFFGSGTQLSVL.

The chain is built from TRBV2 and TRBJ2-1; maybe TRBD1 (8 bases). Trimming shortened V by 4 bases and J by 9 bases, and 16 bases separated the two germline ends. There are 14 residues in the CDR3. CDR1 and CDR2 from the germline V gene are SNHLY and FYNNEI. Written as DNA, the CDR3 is TGTGCCAGCAGTGTAAACAGGGGGGGAGGTGAGCAGTTCTTC. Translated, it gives CASSVNRGGGEQFF.

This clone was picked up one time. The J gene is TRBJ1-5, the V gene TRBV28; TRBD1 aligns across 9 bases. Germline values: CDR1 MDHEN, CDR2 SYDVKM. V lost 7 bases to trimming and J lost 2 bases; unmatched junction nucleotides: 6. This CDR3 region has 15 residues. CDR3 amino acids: CASITGGLGNQPQHF. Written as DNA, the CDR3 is TGTGCCAGCATTACAGGGGGCTTGGGCAATCAGCCCCAGCATTTT. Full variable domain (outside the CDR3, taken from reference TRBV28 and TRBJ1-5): DVKVTQSSRYLVKRTGEKVFLECVQDMDHENMFWYRQDPGLGLRLIYFSYDVKMKEKGDIPEGYSVSREKKERFSLILESASTNQTSMYLCASITGGLGNQPQHFGDGTRLSIL.

The CDR3, as DNA: TGTGCCAGTAAAGGCGCTGGGTATAGCAATCAGCCCCAGCATTTT. Amino acid sequence: CASKGAGYSNQPQHF. The chain recombines TRBV19 with TRBJ1-5; no clear D. V gave up 7 bases and J gave up 0 bases, with 13 bases separating them. The CDR3 runs 15 residues. CDR1 is LNHDA and CDR2 is SQIVND in the germline V gene (reference sequence).

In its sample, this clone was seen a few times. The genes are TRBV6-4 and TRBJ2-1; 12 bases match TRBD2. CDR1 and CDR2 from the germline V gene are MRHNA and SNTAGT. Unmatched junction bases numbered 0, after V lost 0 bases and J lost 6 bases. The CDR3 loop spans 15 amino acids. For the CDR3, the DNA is TGTGCCAGCAGTGACTCGACTAGCGGGAGCAATGAGCAGTTCTTC. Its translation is CASSDSTSGSNEQFF.

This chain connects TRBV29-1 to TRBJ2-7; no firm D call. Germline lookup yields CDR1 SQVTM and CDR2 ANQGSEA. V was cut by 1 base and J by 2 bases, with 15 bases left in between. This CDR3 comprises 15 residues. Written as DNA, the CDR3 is TGCAGCGTTGAAGGGTCGGCCTTGGCTCCCTACGAGCAGTACTTC. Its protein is CSVEGSALAPYEQYF.

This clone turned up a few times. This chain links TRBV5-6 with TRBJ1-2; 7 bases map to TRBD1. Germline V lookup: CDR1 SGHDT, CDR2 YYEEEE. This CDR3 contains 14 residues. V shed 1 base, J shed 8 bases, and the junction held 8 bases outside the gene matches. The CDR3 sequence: CASSLTVRGGGYTF. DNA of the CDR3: TGTGCCAGCAGCTTGACCGTCAGGGGGGGCGGCTACACCTTC.

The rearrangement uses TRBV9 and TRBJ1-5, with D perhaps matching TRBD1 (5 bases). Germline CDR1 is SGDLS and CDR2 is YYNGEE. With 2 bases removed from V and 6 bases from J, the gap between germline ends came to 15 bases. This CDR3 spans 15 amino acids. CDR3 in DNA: TGTGCCAGCAGCGTCGGGGGACTCTCCAGTCAGCCCCAGCATTTT. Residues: CASSVGGLSSQPQHF. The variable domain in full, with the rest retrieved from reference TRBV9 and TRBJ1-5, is DSGVTQTPKHLITATGQRVTLRCSPRSGDLSVYWYQQSLDQGLQFLIQYYNGEERAKGNILERFSAQQFPDLHSELNLSSLELGDSALYFCASSVGGLSSQPQHFGDGTRLSIL.

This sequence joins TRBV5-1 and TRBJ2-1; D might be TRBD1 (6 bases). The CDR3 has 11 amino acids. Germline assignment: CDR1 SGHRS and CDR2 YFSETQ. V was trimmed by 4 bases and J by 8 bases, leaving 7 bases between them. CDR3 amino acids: CASSGTYEQFF. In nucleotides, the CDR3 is TGCGCCAGCAGCGGGACATATGAGCAGTTCTTC.

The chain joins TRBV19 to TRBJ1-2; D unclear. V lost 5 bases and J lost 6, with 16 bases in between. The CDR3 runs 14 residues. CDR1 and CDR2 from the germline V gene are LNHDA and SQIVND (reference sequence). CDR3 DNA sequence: TGTGCCAGTAGTTTTGGCCTGGAACCTCATGGCTACACCTTC. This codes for CASSFGLEPHGYTF. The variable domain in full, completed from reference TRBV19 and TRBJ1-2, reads DGGITQSPKYLFRKEGQNVTLSCEQNLNHDAMYWYRQDPGQGLRLIYYSQIVNDFQKGDIAEGYSVSREKKESFPLTVTSAQKNPTAFYLCASSFGLEPHGYTFGSGTRLTVV.

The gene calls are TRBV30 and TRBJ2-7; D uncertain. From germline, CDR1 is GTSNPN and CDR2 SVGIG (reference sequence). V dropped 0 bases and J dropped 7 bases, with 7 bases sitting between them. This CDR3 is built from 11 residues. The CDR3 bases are TGTGCCTGGAGTGTACTGAGGGAGCAGTACTTC. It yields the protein CAWSVLREQYF.

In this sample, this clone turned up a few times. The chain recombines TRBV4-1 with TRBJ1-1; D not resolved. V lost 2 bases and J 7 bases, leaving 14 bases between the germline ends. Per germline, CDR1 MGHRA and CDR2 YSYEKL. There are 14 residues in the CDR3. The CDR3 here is CASSQQAYPDEAFF. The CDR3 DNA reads TGCGCCAGCAGCCAACAGGCCTACCCCGATGAAGCTTTCTTT.

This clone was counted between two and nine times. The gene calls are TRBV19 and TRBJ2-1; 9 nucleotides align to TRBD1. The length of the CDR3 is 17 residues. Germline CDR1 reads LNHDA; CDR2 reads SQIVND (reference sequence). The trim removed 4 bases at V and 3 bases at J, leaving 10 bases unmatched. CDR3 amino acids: CASSRAPGQGFYNEQFF. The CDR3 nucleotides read TGTGCCAGTAGTAGGGCACCGGGACAGGGCTTCTACAATGAGCAGTTCTTC.

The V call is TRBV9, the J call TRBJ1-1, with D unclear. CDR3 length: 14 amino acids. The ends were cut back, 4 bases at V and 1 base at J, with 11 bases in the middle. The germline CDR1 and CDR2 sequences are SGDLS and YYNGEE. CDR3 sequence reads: CASSLLIGNTEAFF. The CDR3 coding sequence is TGTGCCAGCAGCCTACTAATAGGGAACACTGAAGCTTTCTTT.

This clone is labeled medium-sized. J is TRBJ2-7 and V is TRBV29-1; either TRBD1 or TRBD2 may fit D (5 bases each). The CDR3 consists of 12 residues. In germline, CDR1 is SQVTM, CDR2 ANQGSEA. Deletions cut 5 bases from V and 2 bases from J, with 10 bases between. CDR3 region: CSVRGEAYEQYF. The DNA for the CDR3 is TGCAGCGTTAGAGGGGAAGCCTACGAGCAGTACTTC.

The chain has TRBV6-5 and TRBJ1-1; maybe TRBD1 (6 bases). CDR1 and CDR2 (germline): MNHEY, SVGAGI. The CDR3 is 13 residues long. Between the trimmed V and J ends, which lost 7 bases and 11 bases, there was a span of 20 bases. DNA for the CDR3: TGTGCCAGCATTCAGGGGTTGAAGGGGTCTGCTTTCTTT. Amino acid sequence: CASIQGLKGSAFF.

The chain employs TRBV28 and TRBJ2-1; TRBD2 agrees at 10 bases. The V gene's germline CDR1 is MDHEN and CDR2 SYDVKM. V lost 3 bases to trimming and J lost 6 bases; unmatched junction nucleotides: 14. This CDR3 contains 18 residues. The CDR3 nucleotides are TGTGCCAGCAGTTTGTGGGCTAGCGGGGGCCCGGCGGGCAATGAGCAGTTCTTC. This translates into CASSLWASGGPAGNEQFF.

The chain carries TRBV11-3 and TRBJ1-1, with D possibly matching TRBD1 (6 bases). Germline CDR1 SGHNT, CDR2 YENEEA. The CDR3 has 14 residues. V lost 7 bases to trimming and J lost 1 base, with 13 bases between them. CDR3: CASKGGRGNTEAFF. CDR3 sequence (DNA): TGTGCCAGCAAAGGCGGCAGGGGGAACACTGAAGCTTTCTTT.

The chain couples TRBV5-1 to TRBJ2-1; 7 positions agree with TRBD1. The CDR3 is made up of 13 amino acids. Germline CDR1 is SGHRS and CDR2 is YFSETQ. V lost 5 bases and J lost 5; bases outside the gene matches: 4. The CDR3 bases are TGCGCCAGCAGGAGGGACAGCAACAATGAGCAGTTCTTC. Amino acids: CASRRDSNNEQFF.